The 4 T cell receptor beta chains below all came from one sample that was sequenced in a study of PD-L1 blockade in urothelial cancer. Clones were sequenced by immunoSEQ multiplex PCR, and TCRdb holds only the in-frame ones, with some missing. The sample carries 25,000 to 35,000 clones, approximately 89% recorded once. The input for sequencing was PBMCs, taken around atezolizumab (anti-PD-L1) treatment. These receptors were collected from a man in his fifties with urothelial cancer.

The V gene is TRBV7-9, the J gene TRBJ1-2; 8 bases align to TRBD1. The length of the CDR3 is 13 residues. Germline values: CDR1 SEHNR, CDR2 FQNEAQ (reference sequence). V was pared by 1 base and J by 14 bases, with 9 bases of the junction left unmatched. The CDR3: CASSLGGQGASTF. CDR3 nucleotides: TGTGCCAGCAGCTTAGGGGGTCAGGGGGCCTCAACCTTC.

The chain couples TRBV7-8 to TRBJ2-6, with TRBD2 matching over 12 bases. With V trimmed by 4 bases and J by 0 bases, 4 bases remained unmatched. CDR1 SGHVS and CDR2 FQNEAQ come from the germline V gene. The CDR3 extends over 18 amino acids. CDR3 in DNA: TGTGCCAGCAGCTCGCGACTAGCGGGGGTCTCTGGGGCCAACGTCCTGACTTTC. Translation: CASSSRLAGVSGANVLTF.

V is TRBV5-1 and J is TRBJ2-2, with TRBD1 matching 8 bases. CDR1 and CDR2 from the germline V gene are SGHRS and YFSETQ. The CDR3 contains 17 residues. The J segment lost 1 base and the V segment lost 0 bases, leaving 5 bases of the junction unmatched. CDR3 protein: CASSLVQGGLNTGELFF. The CDR3 nucleotides are TGCGCCAGCAGCTTGGTACAGGGGGGTTTGAACACCGGGGAGCTGTTTTTT. Looking up the rest from reference TRBV5-1 and TRBJ2-2 gives the full variable domain: KAGVTQTPRYLIKTRGQQVTLSCSPISGHRSVSWYQQTPGQGLQFLFEYFSETQRNKGNFPGRFSGRQFSNSRSEMNVSTLELGDSALYLCASSLVQGGLNTGELFFGEGSRLTVL.

J is TRBJ2-3 and V is TRBV7-2, with D unresolved. Germline CDR1 reads SGHTA; CDR2 reads FQGNSA. The CDR3 loop spans 12 amino acids. V was trimmed by 5 bases and J by 4 bases, leaving 7 bases between them. The CDR3 DNA follows: TGTGCCAGCAGCCACTATCCAGATACGCAGTATTTT. Protein product: CASSHYPDTQYF.